The clone carrying this TCR beta chain was counted ten times or more. The data stem from a study of CD8+CD57+ T cells in acquired aplastic anemia. About the research overall: CD4+ and CD8+ cells, once sorted, gave DNA averaging around 3.2 ug.

Previously, flow cytometry had revealed CD8+CD57+ cell expansion in the patients chosen for sequencing. Germline values: CDR1 SNHLY, CDR2 FYNNEI. With 4 bases removed from V and 0 bases from J, the gap between germline ends came to 9 bases. CDR3 size: 14 residues. The use of genomic DNA as template underpinned the TCR beta VDJ and CDR3 profiling. From the reads, TCRdb called clonotypes with MiXCR, one entry per CDR3 protein. This sample carries more than 95,000 distinct CDR3 sequences, 40% of them seen once, and the ten largest clones take 2.6%. Sequenced material: sorted CD4+, CD8+, or CD8+CD57+ T cells (not recorded which) from PBMCs. V is TRBV2 and J is TRBJ1-1; D not resolved. The sequence was obtained from a human donor with aplastic anemia. The CDR3 region has the DNA TGTGCCAGCAGTGTGACGGATATGAACACTGAAGCTTTCTTT. Encoded protein: CASSVTDMNTEAFF. Combining the CDR3 with reference TRBV2 and TRBJ1-1 gives the whole variable domain EPEVTQTPSHQVTQMGQEVILRCVPISNHLYFYWYRQILGQKVEFLVSFYNNEISEKSEIFDDQFSVERPDGSNFTLKIRSTKLEDSAMYFCASSVTDMNTEAFFGQGTRLTVV.